The clone carrying this T cell receptor (beta chain) was seen a handful of times. The antigen is unknown. This sample stems from a study of cytomegalovirus exposure and HLA in healthy donors. Background on the study: HLA-typed donors contributed some 87 million unique TCRs, which were held in an early data release. Study-wide results and caveats: Fewer N-insertions (relative to the roughly 720-donor mean) were reportedly seen in an Asian-associated ancestry cluster in a later analysis. TCR beta sequences numbering 15,000 to 20,000 were associated with HLA alleles at 0.05 false discovery rate in a later analysis.

The PCR employed 60 Vbeta primers together with 13 Jbeta primers. Sequencing was performed with immunoSEQ multiplex PCR; in TCRdb, only in-frame clones are kept and a portion is missing. The sample holds about 60,000 clones, over 55% seen once. V gave up 4 bases and J gave up 5 bases, with 18 bases separating them. The CDR3 totals 15 residues. Looked up from germline, CDR1 is SGHRS and CDR2 is YFSETQ. This TCR derives from a man in his forties in good health and CMV-seropositive. Material for sequencing was PBMCs. The chain joins TRBV5-1 to TRBJ2-5; maybe TRBD1 (5 bases). The CDR3 sequence is CASSKNPTKGETQYF. The CDR3 DNA reads as TGCGCCAGCAGCAAAAACCCGACGAAGGGGGAGACCCAGTACTTC. Together with reference TRBV5-1 and TRBJ2-5, the CDR3 gives the full variable domain: KAGVTQTPRYLIKTRGQQVTLSCSPISGHRSVSWYQQTPGQGLQFLFEYFSETQRNKGNFPGRFSGRQFSNSRSEMNVSTLELGDSALYLCASSKNPTKGETQYFGPGTRLLVL.